The source of this T cell receptor beta chain is a study of OX40 agonist ivuxolimab in advanced cancers. Study-wide points: There were, on average, more expanded clones in CD8+ T cells than in CD4+. Among the lowest levels of clonal expansion were found in partial responders at 0.1-3.0 mg/kg.

Some clones are missing from TCRdb's copy, which holds only in-frame ones; the method was immunoSEQ multiplex PCR. The table includes approximately 50,000 clones, around 94% detected once. The table lists this clone with a count of one. The antigen is not known. The CDR3 extends over 16 amino acids. V was cut by 5 bases and J by 1 base, with 15 bases left in between. Germline lookup yields CDR1 SEHNR and CDR2 FQNEAQ (reference sequence). The rearrangement uses TRBV7-9 and TRBJ2-1; unclear D gene. The sequencing used CD4+ or CD8+ T cells sorted from blood, collected in a trial of the OX40 agonist ivuxolimab. This clonotype was sampled from an adult with an advanced solid tumor such as melanoma, head and neck, liver or kidney cancer. This CDR3 reads CASSPTGKNSYNEQFF. The CDR3 region has the DNA TGTGCCAGCAGCCCCACTGGGAAGAATTCCTACAATGAGCAGTTCTTC.